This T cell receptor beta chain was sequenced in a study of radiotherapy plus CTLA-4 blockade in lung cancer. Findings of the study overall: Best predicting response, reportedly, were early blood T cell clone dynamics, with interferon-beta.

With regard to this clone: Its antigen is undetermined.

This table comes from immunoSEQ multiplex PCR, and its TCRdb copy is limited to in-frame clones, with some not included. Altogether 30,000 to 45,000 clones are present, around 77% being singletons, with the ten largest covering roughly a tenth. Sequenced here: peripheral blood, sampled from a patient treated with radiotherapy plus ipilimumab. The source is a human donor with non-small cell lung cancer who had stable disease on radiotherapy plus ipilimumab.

Here the CDR3 DNA reads TGTGCCAGCAGCTCAAGGGGGCGATCTGCCTCCGGGGCCAACGTCCTGACTTTC. Translating it yields CASSSRGRSASGANVLTF. The V gene is TRBV7-8, the J gene TRBJ2-6, with TRBD1 identical over 7 bases. CDR3 length: 18 amino acids. CDR1 and CDR2 from the germline V gene are SGHVS and FQNEAQ. J gave up 4 bases and V 4 bases, and 13 bases lay outside the gene matches.